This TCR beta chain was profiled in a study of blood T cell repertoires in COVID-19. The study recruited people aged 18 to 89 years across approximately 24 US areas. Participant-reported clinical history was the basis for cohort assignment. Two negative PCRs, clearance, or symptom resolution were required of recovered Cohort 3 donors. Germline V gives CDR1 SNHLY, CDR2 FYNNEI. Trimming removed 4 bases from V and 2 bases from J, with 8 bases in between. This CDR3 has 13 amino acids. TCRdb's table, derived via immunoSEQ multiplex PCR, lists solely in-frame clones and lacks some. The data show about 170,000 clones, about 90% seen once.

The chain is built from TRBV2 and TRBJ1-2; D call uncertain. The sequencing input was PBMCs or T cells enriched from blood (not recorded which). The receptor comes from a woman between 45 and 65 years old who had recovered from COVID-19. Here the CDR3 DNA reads TGTGCCAGCAGTGTAGGAGAGAACTATGGCTACACCTTC. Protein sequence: CASSVGENYGYTF.